This TCR beta chain was sequenced in a study of technical replicates of blood from a few donors. The data were produced by immunoSEQ multiplex PCR, yet TCRdb's version contains in-frame clones alone and is incomplete. The table includes approximately 81,000 clones, roughly 96% detected once. The germline V gene encodes CDR1 SGDLS and CDR2 YYNGEE. V lost 3 bases to trimming and J lost 4 bases; unmatched junction nucleotides: 5. This CDR3 comprises 16 residues. Source material: T cells isolated from PBMCs. This clonotype was sampled from a human donor in good health. This rearrangement joins TRBV9 to TRBJ2-1; 12 nucleotides agree with TRBD2. DNA of the CDR3: TGTGCCAGCAGCGCAGCTAGCGGGAGGGGATACAATGAGCAGTTCTTC. It is translated as CASSAASGRGYNEQFF.